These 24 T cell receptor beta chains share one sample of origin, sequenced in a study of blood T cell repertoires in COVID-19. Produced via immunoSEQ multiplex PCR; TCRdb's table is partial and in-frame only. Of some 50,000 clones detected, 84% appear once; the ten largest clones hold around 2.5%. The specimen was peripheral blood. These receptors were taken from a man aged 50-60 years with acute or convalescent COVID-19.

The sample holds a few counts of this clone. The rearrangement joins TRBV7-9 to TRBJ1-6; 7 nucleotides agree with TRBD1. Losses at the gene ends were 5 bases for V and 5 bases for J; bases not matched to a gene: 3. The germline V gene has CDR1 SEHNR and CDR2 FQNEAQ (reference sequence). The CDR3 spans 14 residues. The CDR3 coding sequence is TGTGCCAGCAGCGAGACAGGGAATAATTCACCCCTCCACTTT. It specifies CASSETGNNSPLHF.

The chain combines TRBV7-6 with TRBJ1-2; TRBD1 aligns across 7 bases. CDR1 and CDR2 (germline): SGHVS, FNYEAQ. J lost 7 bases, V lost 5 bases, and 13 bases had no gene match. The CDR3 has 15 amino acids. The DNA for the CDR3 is TGTGCCAGCAGCACCCAGGAAGGGGGCTTGGCTGGCTACACCTTC. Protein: CASSTQEGGLAGYTF.

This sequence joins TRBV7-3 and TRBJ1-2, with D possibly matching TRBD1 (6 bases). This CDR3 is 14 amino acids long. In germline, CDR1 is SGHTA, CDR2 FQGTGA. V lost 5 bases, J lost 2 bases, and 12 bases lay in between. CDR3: CASSPGQGNYGYTF. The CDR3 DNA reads TGTGCCAGCAGCCCCGGCCAGGGGAACTATGGCTACACCTTC.

The CDR3 spells CASSPRGRLDTGELFF. The CDR3 DNA reads TGTGCCAGCAGCCCTAGGGGTAGACTCGACACCGGGGAGCTGTTTTTT. This chain connects TRBV9 to TRBJ2-2; the D gene is possibly TRBD1 (5 bases). This CDR3 has 16 residues. Germline loops: CDR1 SGDLS, CDR2 YYNGEE. V was clipped by 4 bases and J by 3 bases, with 16 bases between them.

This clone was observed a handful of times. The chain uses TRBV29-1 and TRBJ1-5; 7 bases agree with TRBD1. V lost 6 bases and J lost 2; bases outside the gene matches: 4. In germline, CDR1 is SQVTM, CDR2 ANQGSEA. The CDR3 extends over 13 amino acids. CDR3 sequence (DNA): TGCAGCGTGGAGGGGACAGGCAATCAGCCCCAGCATTTT. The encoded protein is CSVEGTGNQPQHF.

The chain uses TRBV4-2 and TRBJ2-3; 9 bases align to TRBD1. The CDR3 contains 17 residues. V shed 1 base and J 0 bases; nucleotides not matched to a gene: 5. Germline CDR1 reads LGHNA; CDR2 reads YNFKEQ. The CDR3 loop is CASSQGQGGPSTDTQYF. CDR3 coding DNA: TGTGCCAGCAGCCAAGGACAGGGGGGCCCTAGCACAGATACGCAGTATTTT.

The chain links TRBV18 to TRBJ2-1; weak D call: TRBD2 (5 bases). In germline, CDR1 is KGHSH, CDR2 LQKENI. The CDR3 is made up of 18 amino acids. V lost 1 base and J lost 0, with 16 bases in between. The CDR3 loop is CASSPRTRSSRSYNEQFF. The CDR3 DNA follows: TGTGCCAGCTCACCACGGACTCGGAGTAGCCGCTCCTACAATGAGCAGTTCTTC.

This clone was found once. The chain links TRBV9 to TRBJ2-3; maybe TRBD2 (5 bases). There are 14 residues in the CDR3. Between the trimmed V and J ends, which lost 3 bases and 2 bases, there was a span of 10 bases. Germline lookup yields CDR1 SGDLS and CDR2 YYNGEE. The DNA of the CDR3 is TGTGCCAGCAGCGCCCTCGGGGACACAGATACGCAGTATTTT. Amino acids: CASSALGDTDTQYF. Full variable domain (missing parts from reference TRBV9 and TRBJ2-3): DSGVTQTPKHLITATGQRVTLRCSPRSGDLSVYWYQQSLDQGLQFLIQYYNGEERAKGNILERFSAQQFPDLHSELNLSSLELGDSALYFCASSALGDTDTQYFGPGTRLTVL.

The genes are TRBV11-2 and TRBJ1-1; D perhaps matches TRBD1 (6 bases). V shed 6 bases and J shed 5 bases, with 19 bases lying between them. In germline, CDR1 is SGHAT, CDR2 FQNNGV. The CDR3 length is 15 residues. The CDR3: CASRHPGRGKTEAFF. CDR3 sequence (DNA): TGTGCCAGCAGACATCCGGGCAGGGGAAAAACTGAAGCTTTCTTT.

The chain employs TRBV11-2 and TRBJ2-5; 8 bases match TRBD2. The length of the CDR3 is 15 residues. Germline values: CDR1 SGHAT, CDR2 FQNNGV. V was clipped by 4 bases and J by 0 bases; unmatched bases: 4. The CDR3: CASSSIAGYQETQYF. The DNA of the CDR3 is TGTGCCAGCAGCTCAATAGCGGGGTACCAAGAGACCCAGTACTTC. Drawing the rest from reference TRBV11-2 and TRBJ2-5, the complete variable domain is EAGVAQSPRYKIIEKRQSVAFWCNPISGHATLYWYQQILGQGPKLLIQFQNNGVVDDSQLPKDRFSAERLKGVDSTLKIQPAKLEDSAVYLCASSSIAGYQETQYFGPGTRLLVL.

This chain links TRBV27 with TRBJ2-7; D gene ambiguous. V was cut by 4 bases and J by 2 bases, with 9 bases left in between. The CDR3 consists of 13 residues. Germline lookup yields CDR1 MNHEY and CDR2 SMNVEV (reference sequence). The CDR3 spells CASSYQKAYEQYF. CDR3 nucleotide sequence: TGTGCCAGCAGTTACCAGAAAGCCTACGAGCAGTACTTC.

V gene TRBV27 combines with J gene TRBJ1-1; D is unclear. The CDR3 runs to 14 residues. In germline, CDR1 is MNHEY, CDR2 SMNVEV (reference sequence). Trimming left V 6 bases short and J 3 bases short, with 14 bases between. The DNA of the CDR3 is TGTGCCAGCAGATCTCTAGAGGAGGACACTGAAGCTTTCTTT. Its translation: CASRSLEEDTEAFF.

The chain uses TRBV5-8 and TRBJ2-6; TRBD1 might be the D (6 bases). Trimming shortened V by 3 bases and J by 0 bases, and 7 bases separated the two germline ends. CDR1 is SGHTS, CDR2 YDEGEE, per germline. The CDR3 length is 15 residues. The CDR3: CASSSGHSGANVLTF. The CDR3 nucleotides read TGTGCCAGCAGCTCGGGACACTCTGGGGCCAACGTCCTGACTTTC.

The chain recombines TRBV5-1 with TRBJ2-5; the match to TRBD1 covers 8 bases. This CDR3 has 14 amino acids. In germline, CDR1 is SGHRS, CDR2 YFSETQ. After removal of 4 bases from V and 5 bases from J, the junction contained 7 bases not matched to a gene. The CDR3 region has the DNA TGCGCCAGCAGCATGGGACAGGCGGTGGAGACCCAGTACTTC. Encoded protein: CASSMGQAVETQYF. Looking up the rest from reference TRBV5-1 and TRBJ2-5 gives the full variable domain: KAGVTQTPRYLIKTRGQQVTLSCSPISGHRSVSWYQQTPGQGLQFLFEYFSETQRNKGNFPGRFSGRQFSNSRSEMNVSTLELGDSALYLCASSMGQAVETQYFGPGTRLLVL.

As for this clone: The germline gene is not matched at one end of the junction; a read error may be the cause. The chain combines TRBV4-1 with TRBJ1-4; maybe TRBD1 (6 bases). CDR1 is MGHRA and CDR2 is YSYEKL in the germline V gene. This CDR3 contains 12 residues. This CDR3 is CASSNAGTLPLF. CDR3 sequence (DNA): TGCGCCAGCAGCAACGCCGGGACATTGCCCCTTTTT.

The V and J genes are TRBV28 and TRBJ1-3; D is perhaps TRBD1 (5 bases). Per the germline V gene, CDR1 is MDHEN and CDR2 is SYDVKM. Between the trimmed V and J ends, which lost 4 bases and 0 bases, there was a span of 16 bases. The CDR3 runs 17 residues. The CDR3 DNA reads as TGTGCCAGCAGTTCCCGACCAGACAGTAGCTCTGGAAACACCATATATTTT. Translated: CASSSRPDSSSGNTIYF.

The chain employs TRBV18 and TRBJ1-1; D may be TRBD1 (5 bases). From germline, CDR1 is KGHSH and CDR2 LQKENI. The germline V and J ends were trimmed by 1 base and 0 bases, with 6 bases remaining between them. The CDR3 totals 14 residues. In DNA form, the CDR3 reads TGTGCCAGCTCACCACAGGGGCTGAACACTGAAGCTTTCTTT. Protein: CASSPQGLNTEAFF.

CDR3 protein: CASSAGTGKGTEAFF. CDR3 DNA sequence: TGTGCCAGCAGCGCGGGGACAGGCAAAGGGACTGAAGCTTTCTTT. This chain connects TRBV7-9 to TRBJ1-1; 8 positions agree with TRBD1. The CDR3 consists of 15 residues. V lost 5 bases to trimming and J lost 5 bases; unmatched junction nucleotides: 10. The germline V gene has CDR1 SEHNR and CDR2 FQNEAQ (reference sequence).

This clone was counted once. CDR3 amino acids: CASILNRELTYEQYF. Written as DNA, the CDR3 is TGTGCCAGCATCTTAAACAGGGAGCTTACCTACGAGCAGTACTTC. The chain couples TRBV2 to TRBJ2-7, with D possibly matching TRBD1 (6 bases). The V gene lost 7 bases and the J gene lost 2 bases, with 18 bases spanning the gap. Germline CDR1 SNHLY, CDR2 FYNNEI. This CDR3 has 15 residues.

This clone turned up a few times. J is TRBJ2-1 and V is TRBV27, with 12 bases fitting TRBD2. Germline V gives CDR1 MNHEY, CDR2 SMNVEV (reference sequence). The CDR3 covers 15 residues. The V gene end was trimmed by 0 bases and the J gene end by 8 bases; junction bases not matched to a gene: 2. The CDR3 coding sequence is TGTGCCAGCAGTTTATCGACTAGCGGGAGTTATGAGCAGTTCTTC. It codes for CASSLSTSGSYEQFF.

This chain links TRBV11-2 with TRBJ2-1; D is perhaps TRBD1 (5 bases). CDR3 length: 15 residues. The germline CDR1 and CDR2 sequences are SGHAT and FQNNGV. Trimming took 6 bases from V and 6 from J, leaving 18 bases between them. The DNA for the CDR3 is TGTGCCAGCAGTCAAGTGTGGGGCCAAGTCAATGAGCAGTTCTTC. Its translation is CASSQVWGQVNEQFF.

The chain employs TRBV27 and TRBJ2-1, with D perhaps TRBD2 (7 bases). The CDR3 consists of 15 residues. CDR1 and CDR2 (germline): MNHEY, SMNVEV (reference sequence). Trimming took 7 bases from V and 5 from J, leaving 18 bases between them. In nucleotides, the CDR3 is TGTGCCAGCACTTTGGGGAGGGGGTTAAACAATGAGCAGTTCTTC. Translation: CASTLGRGLNNEQFF.

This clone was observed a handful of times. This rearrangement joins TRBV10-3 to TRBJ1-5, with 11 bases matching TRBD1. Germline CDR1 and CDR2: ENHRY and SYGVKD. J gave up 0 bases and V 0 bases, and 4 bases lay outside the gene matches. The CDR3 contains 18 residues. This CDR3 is CAISESTGQGDSNQPQHF. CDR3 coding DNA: TGTGCCATCAGTGAGTCGACGGGACAGGGGGATAGCAATCAGCCCCAGCATTTT.

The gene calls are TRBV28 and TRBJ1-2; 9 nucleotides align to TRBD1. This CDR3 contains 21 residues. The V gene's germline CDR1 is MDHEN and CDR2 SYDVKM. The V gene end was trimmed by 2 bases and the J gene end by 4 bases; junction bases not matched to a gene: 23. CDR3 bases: TGTGCCAGCAGTTTACTACTTCCTCCGCCGGGACAGGGCCCGTTTGGCTATGGCTACACCTTC. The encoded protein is CASSLLLPPPGQGPFGYGYTF.